This is a list of T cell receptor beta chains from one sample in a study of CD8+ T cells in alopecia areata. Data came from immunoSEQ multiplex PCR; TCRdb stores just in-frame clones and leaves some out. The repertoire holds about 94,000 clones, about two thirds seen once, with 15% to 20% in the top ten. The input for sequencing was CD8+ T cells sorted from blood, taken at week 44, from a patient treated with tofacitinib. The receptors derive from a human donor with alopecia areata. Both conserved end residues are part of each CDR3. Fields, in order: D gene, V gene, clone size, J gene, CDR3 protein, CDR3 DNA. A D gene is named only where the DNA matches it firmly. For some rows the clone size is stated as once, few or many, or as a class when expanded; others skip it.

d_gene: -; v_gene: TRBV30; abundance: -; j_gene: TRBJ2-3; CDR3aa: CAWRPGSSTDTQYF; CDR3nt: TGTGCCTGGAGACCGGGATCTAGCACAGATACGCAGTATTTT
d_gene: TRBD1; v_gene: TRBV4-3; abundance: medium-sized; j_gene: TRBJ2-3; CDR3aa: CASSQEPDREPDTQYF; CDR3nt: TGCGCCAGCAGCCAAGAACCCGACAGGGAGCCAGATACGCAGTATTTT
d_gene: TRBD1; v_gene: TRBV27; abundance: -; j_gene: TRBJ1-2; CDR3aa: CASTDGTGIGDGYTF; CDR3nt: TGTGCCAGCACCGACGGGACAGGGATAGGCGATGGCTACACCTTC
d_gene: -; v_gene: TRBV6-6; abundance: -; j_gene: TRBJ1-2; CDR3aa: CASRAGTRDGYTF; CDR3nt: TGTGCCAGCAGGGCCGGGACACGGGATGGCTACACCTTC
d_gene: TRBD1; v_gene: TRBV29-1; abundance: few; j_gene: TRBJ1-2; CDR3aa: CSVGSGTGGFRYGYTF; CDR3nt: TGCAGCGTGGGATCTGGGACAGGGGGCTTTCGGTATGGCTACACCTTC
d_gene: -; v_gene: TRBV13; abundance: -; j_gene: TRBJ2-7; CDR3aa: CASSLGTTYEQYF; CDR3nt: TGTGCCAGCAGCTTAGGGACGACCTACGAGCAGTACTTC
d_gene: -; v_gene: TRBV7-6; abundance: -; j_gene: TRBJ2-1; CDR3aa: CASSSLTGELYNEQFF; CDR3nt: TGTGCCAGCAGCTCACTCACGGGGGAGCTCTACAATGAGCAGTTCTTC
d_gene: -; v_gene: TRBV11-2; abundance: -; j_gene: TRBJ1-1; CDR3aa: CATGENTEAFF; CDR3nt: TGTGCCACTGGGGAGAACACTGAAGCTTTCTTT
d_gene: -; v_gene: TRBV4-1; abundance: -; j_gene: TRBJ2-3; CDR3aa: CASSQESARTDTQYF; CDR3nt: TGCGCCAGCAGCCAAGAAAGCGCTCGCACAGATACGCAGTATTTT
d_gene: -; v_gene: TRBV4-1; abundance: -; j_gene: TRBJ1-2; CDR3aa: CASSQDPQGEHGYTF; CDR3nt: TGCGCCAGCAGCCAAGATCCCCAGGGTGAACATGGCTACACCTTC
d_gene: TRBD1; v_gene: TRBV10-2; abundance: -; j_gene: TRBJ1-2; CDR3aa: CASRDRQGANNYGYTF; CDR3nt: TGCGCCAGCAGAGACCGACAGGGGGCGAATAACTATGGCTACACCTTC
d_gene: -; v_gene: TRBV13; abundance: -; j_gene: TRBJ1-6; CDR3aa: CASSLGDTPLHF; CDR3nt: TGTGCCAGCAGCTTAGGTGACACACCCCTCCACTTT
d_gene: -; v_gene: TRBV9; abundance: -; j_gene: TRBJ2-7; CDR3aa: CASSSVVGEQYF; CDR3nt: TGTGCCAGCAGCTCAGTTGTGGGCGAGCAGTACTTC
d_gene: -; v_gene: TRBV27; abundance: -; j_gene: TRBJ1-2; CDR3aa: CASRSSAGTYGYTF; CDR3nt: TGTGCCAGCAGGTCTAGTGCAGGCACTTATGGCTACACCTTC
d_gene: -; v_gene: TRBV29-1; abundance: -; j_gene: TRBJ1-1; CDR3aa: CSVPKNTEAFF; CDR3nt: TGCAGCGTCCCAAAGAACACTGAAGCTTTCTTT
d_gene: -; v_gene: TRBV29-1; abundance: -; j_gene: TRBJ2-1; CDR3aa: CSVEGAVGSPNSVYEQFF; CDR3nt: TGCAGCGTTGAAGGTGCAGTTGGGTCTCCCAACAGTGTGTATGAGCAGTTCTTC